This T cell receptor beta chain appears in the sequencing data of a study of blood T cell repertoires in COVID-19 (dated by TCRdb to 2018 to 2020). For the wider study: Samples from collaborators originated in the United States, Italy and Spain and spanned both the acute and convalescent phases of COVID-19. The repertoires were made available in a free public database intended to serve as a resource for research on the immune response to SARS-CoV-2. Subjects who had been exposed to COVID-19, were actively infected with it, or had recovered from it provided the deeply sampled blood TCRbeta repertoires that made up the dataset. The prospective study material was composed of cDNA or gDNA derived from T cells, B-cell-depleted T cells, or PBMCs. Sample metadata almost always included a de-identified subject ID, COVID-19 status, age in years and sex. The samples were drawn from two sources: the first 160 participants of the ongoing ImmuneRACE study, and 1,200 or so subjects contributed by 6 global collaborators. HLA class I and class II types, where available, came from metadata supplied by the sample provider rather than from assay-based typing. Broader findings and caveats from the paper: How much clinical and demographic metadata was included differed by source and by participant, and the metadata was provided uncurated.

Regarding this clone: The antigen it recognizes is unknown. No much larger clone exists at a distance of one base, and base qualities are not known.

The immunoSEQ Assay, a bias-controlled multiplex PCR, was used to amplify TCRbeta CDR3 regions from genomic DNA. In the original analysis: The number of nucleated cells in each sample was estimated from the amplification of reference gene primers within the assay. Sequence reads were collapsed and filtered to measure the absolute abundance of every unique TCRbeta CDR3 rearrangement. Productive Simpson clonality was computed per sample as the square root of Simpson's diversity index over productive rearrangements. The table was pulled from immuneACCESS by TCRdb, which kept in-frame rearrangements only. Such tables lose some clones; where checked, under half of the loss comes from unresolved V genes, and the rest has no known cause. The DNA was the basis for D and trimming; V, J and clone size are from that table. For this sample the table gives fewer than 250,000 clones, of which 86% were detected only once. The ten largest make up about 2.2% of the sample.

Each collaborating institution followed its own protocols to collect whole blood in K2EDTA tubes. For TCRbeta analysis, collaborators shipped samples as frozen whole blood, isolated PBMCs, or DNA extracted from either of those sample types. The CDR3 holds 14 amino acids from the cysteine to the phenylalanine. Only CDR3 DNA is held: 42 bases, read in frame from base 1. Deletion took 5 bases off V and 4 bases off J, with a span of 12 bases between the germline ends. Based on the germline V gene, the CDR1 and CDR2 sequences are SGHVS and FNYEAQ. Sequencing was done on a sample of peripheral blood. The receptor comes from a woman aged 45 to 65 with acute or convalescent COVID-19. The chain couples TRBV7-6 to TRBJ2-1, and TRBD2 may be the D gene, going by 5 matching bases. This receptor has the CDR3 CASSMDRGYNEQFF. The nucleotides are TGTGCCAGCAGCATGGACCGGGGTTACAATGAGCAGTTCTTC. Here the CDR3 is joined to the reference TRBV7-6 and TRBJ2-1 genes, and the full variable domain is: GAGVSQSPRYKVTKRGQDVALRCDPISGHVSLYWYRQALGQGPEFLTYFNYEAQQDKSGLPNDRFSAERPEGSISTLTIQRTEQRDSAMYRCASSMDRGYNEQFFGPGTRLTVL.